This T cell receptor (beta chain) was sequenced for a study of cytomegalovirus exposure and HLA in healthy donors. The PCR ran on 60 Vbeta and 13 Jbeta primers. Only in-frame clones appear in the TCRdb table, and some are missing; sequencing was by immunoSEQ multiplex PCR. The data contain about 200,000 clones, approximately 83% of them seen just once; the ten biggest clones take up roughly 0.097%. Concerning this clone: Its matching antigen is unknown.

Study findings and constraints: By HLA locus, TCR association rates varied in a later analysis, with DRB1 showing the most and HLA-C the fewest. Researchers had no immune exposure information except CMV serostatus available. In vitro data verified three CMV-associated chains as specific for CMV antigens.

J gave up 0 bases and V 6 bases, and 2 bases lay outside the gene matches. CDR3 length: 16 residues. Germline V lookup: CDR1 SGHTA, CDR2 FQGTGA. The chain is built from TRBV7-3 and TRBJ2-6; TRBD2 agrees at 10 bases. Sequenced material: PBMCs. This clonotype originated in a boy aged 2 to 10 in good health and CMV-seronegative. The CDR3 spells CASSPSGGSGANVLTF. For the CDR3, the DNA is TGTGCCAGCAGTCCTAGCGGGGGCTCTGGGGCCAACGTCCTGACTTTC.